Listed below are T cell receptor beta chains from one sample, sequenced in a study of CD8 T cells in ankylosing spondylitis. TCRdb ran MiXCR on the 5' RACE reads and lists one entry per CDR3 protein. The sample contains about 510,000 distinct CDR3 sequences, approximately 5.3% of which appear only once. Source material: blood, either unsorted or a sorted T cell fraction (not recorded which). The receptors stem from a male donor with ankylosing spondylitis. The CDR3 runs from the conserved cysteine through the conserved F or W. Each record gives: V gene, J gene, clone size, D gene, CDR3 protein, CDR3 DNA. The D gene is left open where the match is weak. Clone size appears in some rows only: once, few, many, or a class for an expanded clone.

v_call: TRBV5-1; j_call: TRBJ2-1; clone_size: many; d_call: -; cdr3_aa: CASAWQGLGNEQFF; cdr3_nt: TGCGCCAGCGCCTGGCAGGGGTTGGGGAATGAGCAGTTCTTC
v_call: TRBV19; j_call: TRBJ1-2; clone_size: -; d_call: -; cdr3_aa: CASRIQGITYGYTF; cdr3_nt: TGTGCCAGTCGAATACAGGGTATCACCTATGGCTACACCTTC
v_call: TRBV7-8; j_call: TRBJ2-2; clone_size: many; d_call: -; cdr3_aa: CASSPTGGELFF; cdr3_nt: TGTGCCAGCAGCCCGACAGGCGGGGAGCTGTTTTTT
v_call: TRBV6-5; j_call: TRBJ2-1; clone_size: -; d_call: -; cdr3_aa: CASSYSRALTEQFF; cdr3_nt: TGTGCCAGCAGTTACTCGAGGGCTCTTACTGAGCAGTTCTTC
v_call: TRBV27; j_call: TRBJ2-3; clone_size: few; d_call: -; cdr3_aa: CASSSILRPSTDTQYF; cdr3_nt: TGTGCCAGCAGTTCCATCCTGCGACCTAGCACAGATACGCAGTATTTT
v_call: TRBV5-6; j_call: TRBJ1-1; clone_size: -; d_call: -; cdr3_aa: CASSSKGKEIEAFF; cdr3_nt: TGTGCCAGCAGCTCGAAGGGGAAAGAGATTGAAGCTTTCTTT
v_call: TRBV20-1; j_call: TRBJ1-5; clone_size: many; d_call: -; cdr3_aa: CSASRDKVDGPQHF; cdr3_nt: TGCAGTGCTAGCCGGGACAAAGTGGATGGGCCCCAGCATTTT
v_call: TRBV14; j_call: TRBJ2-1; clone_size: many; d_call: -; cdr3_aa: CASSQEGRRTGTYNEQFF; cdr3_nt: TGTGCCAGCAGCCAAGAAGGCCGACGGACTGGGACCTACAATGAGCAGTTCTTC
v_call: TRBV28; j_call: TRBJ1-1; clone_size: -; d_call: -; cdr3_aa: CASSFPWAEAFF; cdr3_nt: TGTGCCAGCAGTTTCCCATGGGCTGAAGCTTTCTTT
v_call: TRBV12-3/TRBV12-4; j_call: TRBJ2-5; clone_size: many; d_call: TRBD2; cdr3_aa: CASSQPSRGGVETQYF; cdr3_nt: TGTGCCAGCAGCCAACCTTCGCGGGGGGGCGTGGAGACCCAGTACTTC
v_call: TRBV4-2; j_call: TRBJ2-7; clone_size: once; d_call: -; cdr3_aa: CASSQAHRAYEQYF; cdr3_nt: TGTGCCAGCAGCCAAGCCCACAGGGCCTACGAGCAGTACTTC
v_call: TRBV15; j_call: TRBJ2-7; clone_size: -; d_call: TRBD2; cdr3_aa: CATSRGREESYEQYF; cdr3_nt: TGTGCCACCAGCAGAGGACGGGAGGAATCCTACGAGCAGTACTTC
v_call: TRBV4-1; j_call: TRBJ1-1; clone_size: once; d_call: TRBD1; cdr3_aa: CASSRLTGGARMGTEAFF; cdr3_nt: TGCGCCAGCAGCCGCTTGACAGGGGGCGCGAGGATGGGCACTGAAGCTTTCTTT
v_call: TRBV5-1; j_call: TRBJ1-1; clone_size: once; d_call: -; cdr3_aa: CASSRTVVTEAFF; cdr3_nt: TGCGCCAGCAGCAGAACAGTAGTCACTGAAGCTTTCTTT
v_call: TRBV3-1; j_call: TRBJ2-3; clone_size: many; d_call: -; cdr3_aa: CASSQTITDTQYF; cdr3_nt: TGTGCCAGCAGCCAAACTATCACAGATACGCAGTATTTT
v_call: TRBV7-2; j_call: TRBJ2-7; clone_size: many; d_call: TRBD2; cdr3_aa: CASSSAGTSRVQYF; cdr3_nt: TGTGCCAGCAGCTCGGCCGGGACTAGCCGCGTGCAGTACTTC
v_call: TRBV4-1; j_call: TRBJ1-2; clone_size: many; d_call: TRBD1; cdr3_aa: CASSQGIVGTGYAYTF; cdr3_nt: TGCGCCAGCAGCCAAGGCATCGTCGGGACAGGGTACGCCTACACCTTC
v_call: TRBV2; j_call: TRBJ2-1; clone_size: many; d_call: -; cdr3_aa: CASSGWNEQFF; cdr3_nt: TGTGCCAGCAGTGGATGGAATGAGCAGTTCTTC
v_call: TRBV20-1; j_call: TRBJ2-7; clone_size: many; d_call: -; cdr3_aa: CSASPMGRLLKQYF; cdr3_nt: TGCAGTGCTAGTCCCATGGGACGGCTCCTCAAGCAGTACTTC
v_call: TRBV20-1; j_call: TRBJ2-5; clone_size: many; d_call: -; cdr3_aa: CSARKGQETQYF; cdr3_nt: TGCAGTGCTAGGAAGGGGCAAGAGACCCAGTACTTC
v_call: TRBV10-1; j_call: TRBJ2-5; clone_size: -; d_call: -; cdr3_aa: CASSPGQISAVAESQYF; cdr3_nt: TGCGCCAGCAGCCCAGGACAGATATCGGCTGTGGCAGAGAGCCAGTACTTC
v_call: TRBV7-9; j_call: TRBJ2-3; clone_size: -; d_call: -; cdr3_aa: CASSTPPGLRAADTQYF; cdr3_nt: TGTGCCAGCAGCACCCCCCCGGGACTCCGGGCCGCAGATACGCAGTATTTT
v_call: TRBV5-1; j_call: TRBJ2-1; clone_size: many; d_call: TRBD2; cdr3_aa: CASSLAAGGGYNEQFF; cdr3_nt: TGCGCCAGCAGCTTGGCCGCGGGGGGAGGTTACAATGAGCAGTTCTTC
v_call: TRBV4-3; j_call: TRBJ2-2; clone_size: -; d_call: TRBD1; cdr3_aa: CASSQETGAANTGELFF; cdr3_nt: TGCGCCAGCAGCCAAGAGACAGGGGCCGCGAACACCGGGGAGCTGTTTTTT
v_call: TRBV7-9; j_call: TRBJ1-3; clone_size: many; d_call: -; cdr3_aa: CASSLWDGYALEYF; cdr3_nt: TGTGCCAGCAGCTTATGGGACGGCTATGCCTTAGAATATTTT
v_call: TRBV20-1; j_call: TRBJ1-2; clone_size: many; d_call: -; cdr3_aa: CSDYQGGYGYTF; cdr3_nt: TGCAGTGATTACCAAGGAGGGTATGGCTACACCTTC
v_call: TRBV20-1; j_call: TRBJ2-1; clone_size: many; d_call: -; cdr3_aa: CSASTTYNEQFF; cdr3_nt: TGCAGTGCTAGCACTACCTACAATGAGCAGTTCTTC
v_call: TRBV6-5; j_call: TRBJ1-4; clone_size: many; d_call: -; cdr3_aa: CASCSTATNEKLFF; cdr3_nt: TGTGCCAGCTGTTCCACCGCAACTAATGAAAAACTGTTTTTT